This T cell receptor (beta chain) was sequenced in a study of cytomegalovirus exposure and HLA in healthy donors. The wider study: From donors who were HLA-typed, an early data release held about 85 million unique TCRs. The study's findings and limits: Later, an analysis found that common viral pathogens appeared to be linked with several of the most significant clusters. Data from an earlier analysis indicated that most TCR beta V segments were productive either about 87% or about 30% of the time. Cytomegalovirus-associated TCR beta chains were listed, numbering some 150.

Primers: 60 Vbeta forward and 13 Jbeta reverse. Libraries were prepared by immunoSEQ multiplex PCR; TCRdb keeps only in-frame clonotypes and omits some of them. The specimen's table records around 70,000 clones. Of note for this clone: Its antigen is not identified.

The TCR comes from a boy younger than 18 in good health and CMV-seronegative. Sequencing was carried out using PBMCs.

This chain's CDR3 is CASGVDRMNTEAFF. CDR3 bases: TGTGCCAGCGGAGTGGATAGGATGAACACTGAAGCTTTCTTT. The rearrangement links TRBV6-1 to TRBJ1-1; no clear D gene. This CDR3 has 14 amino acids. CDR1 is MNHNS and CDR2 is SASEGT in the germline V gene. Trimming removed 8 bases at V and 0 bases at J, with 13 bases between.